The 30 T cell receptor beta chains presented below share a single source sample, sequenced in a study of T cell clonotyping in hematopoietic cell transplantation. Sequencing used immunoSEQ multiplex PCR; TCRdb keeps in-frame clones, though not all of them. In the table there are more than 65,000 clones, 94% of which are singletons. The sequenced material came from peripheral blood mononuclear cells. Receptors were obtained from a man aged 50 to 60 in good health. Some clones in this sample may be carry-over from other donors' samples.

The chain carries TRBV5-1 and TRBJ2-1; D possibly corresponds to TRBD2 (5 bases). CDR1 and CDR2 from the germline V gene are SGHRS and YFSETQ. This CDR3 is 14 amino acids long. The V end lost 5 bases, the J end lost 0 bases, and 9 bases lay between the germline ends. CDR3 sequence: CASRDSSSYNEQFF. CDR3 coding DNA: TGCGCCAGCAGGGACTCCAGCTCCTACAATGAGCAGTTCTTC.

This chain connects TRBV7-3 to TRBJ2-7; D assignment may be TRBD1 or TRBD2 (7 bases each). The CDR3 extends over 15 amino acids. Germline assignment: CDR1 SGHTA and CDR2 FQGTGA. Trimming pared 5 bases from V and 5 bases from J, leaving 19 bases between. This CDR3 is CASSRGATGIHEQYF. The CDR3, as DNA: TGTGCCAGCAGCCGGGGGGCGACAGGGATCCACGAGCAGTACTTC.

The chain recombines TRBV11-3 with TRBJ2-3; D gene unclear. Germline CDR1 and CDR2: SGHNT and YENEEA. Trimming removed 5 bases from V and 2 bases from J, with 5 bases in between. The CDR3 has 12 amino acids. CDR3 amino acids: CASSTHTDTQYF. As DNA, the CDR3 is TGTGCCAGCAGCACACACACAGATACGCAGTATTTT.

This chain joins TRBV9 and TRBJ1-1; no clear D. This CDR3 spans 14 amino acids. The V gene's germline CDR1 is SGDLS and CDR2 YYNGEE. V lost 2 bases, J lost 0 bases, and 8 bases lay in between. This chain's CDR3 is CASSVSALNTEAFF. The CDR3 nucleotides are TGTGCCAGCAGCGTCAGCGCCTTGAACACTGAAGCTTTCTTT.

This chain uses TRBV2 with TRBJ1-3, with 7 nucleotides matching TRBD1. The CDR3 is 15 residues long. The trim removed 6 bases at V and 3 bases at J, leaving 8 bases unmatched. Per germline, CDR1 SNHLY and CDR2 FYNNEI. The CDR3 spells CASRVGQAIGNTIYF. CDR3 DNA sequence: TGTGCCAGCAGGGTAGGACAGGCGATTGGAAACACCATATATTTT.

The chain employs TRBV19 and TRBJ2-3; no clear D gene. Germline CDR1 is LNHDA and CDR2 is SQIVND (reference sequence). Trimming took 3 bases from V and 4 from J, leaving 5 bases between them. The CDR3 sequence is 12 residues long. In DNA form, the CDR3 reads TGTGCCAGTAGTATGTCGCCAGATACGCAGTATTTT. Protein sequence: CASSMSPDTQYF.

This clone is a singleton in its sample. The V gene is TRBV15, the J gene TRBJ2-7, with 8 bases fitting TRBD1. V was clipped by 9 bases and J by 6 bases; unmatched bases: 7. The CDR3 sequence is 12 residues long. In germline, CDR1 is LNHNV, CDR2 YYDKDF (reference sequence). The CDR3 DNA reads as TGTGCCACTTCCCCAGGGGGCGTCGAGCAGTACTTC. Protein: CATSPGGVEQYF.

This clone was seen more than once but under ten times. The chain has TRBV7-2 and TRBJ2-2, with D possibly being TRBD2 (5 bases). With 0 bases removed from V and 6 bases from J, the gap between germline ends came to 5 bases. This CDR3 has 13 amino acids. The germline V gene has CDR1 SGHTA and CDR2 FQGNSA. CDR3 in amino acids: CASSLARAGELFF. The CDR3 DNA is TGTGCCAGCAGCTTAGCGAGGGCCGGGGAGCTGTTTTTT.

The chain carries TRBV10-3 and TRBJ2-7; D not certain. From germline, CDR1 is ENHRY and CDR2 SYGVKD. Trimming pared 8 bases from V and 1 base from J, leaving 15 bases between. This CDR3 has 14 residues. For the CDR3, the DNA is TGTGCCATCTCGGGTCAGGATAATTCCTACGAGCAGTACTTC. Translation: CAISGQDNSYEQYF.

V gene TRBV30 combines with J gene TRBJ2-2; no definite D call. The CDR3 is made up of 12 amino acids. V was trimmed by 1 base and J by 0 bases, leaving 0 bases between them. The germline V gene encodes CDR1 GTSNPN and CDR2 SVGIG (reference sequence). In DNA, the CDR3 is TGTGCCTGGAGTGCGAACACCGGGGAGCTGTTTTTT. Translation: CAWSANTGELFF.

CDR3 DNA sequence: TGTGCCAGCAGCCCACCGGTAGGGACGAACACTGAAGCTTTCTTT. It encodes CASSPPVGTNTEAFF. V and J are TRBV7-9 and TRBJ1-1; perhaps TRBD1 as D (5 bases). V shed 5 bases and J shed 1 base, with 14 bases lying between them. There are 15 residues in the CDR3. Germline V gene lookup returns CDR1 SEHNR and CDR2 FQNEAQ (reference sequence).

Only one count was recorded for this clone. The chain couples TRBV5-1 to TRBJ2-3; 12 bases agree with TRBD2. V shed 5 bases, J shed 3 bases, and the junction held 10 bases outside the gene matches. The CDR3 is 17 residues long. Germline assignment: CDR1 SGHRS and CDR2 YFSETQ. The CDR3 DNA is TGCGCCAGCAGTCCAGGACCTAGCGGGGGGGCAACAGATACGCAGTATTTT. As protein: CASSPGPSGGATDTQYF.

This chain uses TRBV6-5 with TRBJ1-4; possibly TRBD1 for D (5 bases). V dropped 4 bases and J dropped 2 bases, with 8 bases sitting between them. The CDR3 spans 14 residues. The germline V gene encodes CDR1 MNHEY and CDR2 SVGAGI. CDR3 sequence: CASSSRDTNEKLFF. The CDR3 coding sequence is TGTGCCAGCAGTTCCCGGGACACTAATGAAAAACTGTTTTTT.

The V gene is TRBV15, the J gene TRBJ2-2; no definite D call. In germline, CDR1 is LNHNV, CDR2 YYDKDF (reference sequence). CDR3 length: 16 residues. V lost 1 base and J 6 bases, leaving 15 bases between the germline ends. CDR3 nucleotide sequence: TGTGCCACCAGCAGAGGATCGGCTGTCTCCGCCGGGGAGCTGTTTTTT. Encoded protein: CATSRGSAVSAGELFF.

The chain links TRBV10-3 to TRBJ1-6; 7 nucleotides align to TRBD1. The CDR3 covers 13 residues. After removal of 10 bases from V and 7 bases from J, the junction contained 7 bases not matched to a gene. Germline V CDR1 and CDR2: ENHRY, SYGVKD. CDR3 in amino acids: CATQGDRNSPLHF. DNA of the CDR3: TGTGCCACCCAGGGGGATCGGAATTCACCCCTCCACTTT.

The chain couples TRBV2 to TRBJ2-7; 8 bases map to TRBD1. The length of the CDR3 is 14 residues. The germline V gene encodes CDR1 SNHLY and CDR2 FYNNEI. The V segment lost 3 bases and the J segment 4 bases; nucleotides outside the gene matches: 5. CDR3 region: CASSDGQGFYEQYF. The CDR3 DNA reads as TGTGCCAGCAGTGATGGACAGGGATTTTACGAGCAGTACTTC.

The CDR3 sequence is CASSPRLSSSGNTIYF. DNA of the CDR3: TGTGCCAGCAGCCCGCGTCTGTCCTCCTCTGGAAACACCATATATTTT. The chain links TRBV7-9 to TRBJ1-3; D gene unclear. The CDR3 sequence is 16 residues long. V lost 5 bases and J 0 bases, leaving 14 bases between the germline ends. Germline V CDR1 and CDR2: SEHNR, FQNEAQ (reference sequence).

This sequence joins TRBV11-3 and TRBJ2-1; 8 nucleotides agree with TRBD2. The germline V gene encodes CDR1 SGHNT and CDR2 YENEEA. This CDR3 has 15 amino acids. J lost 6 bases, V lost 5 bases, and 9 bases had no gene match. The CDR3 here is CASSLSGSPPNEQFF. The CDR3 region has the DNA TGTGCCAGCAGCCTCAGCGGGAGTCCTCCCAATGAGCAGTTCTTC.

J is TRBJ2-7 and V is TRBV2; TRBD2 matches at 10 bases. This CDR3 spans 15 amino acids. The V gene's germline CDR1 is SNHLY and CDR2 FYNNEI. V shed 3 bases and J 7 bases; nucleotides not matched to a gene: 9. CDR3 nucleotides: TGTGCCAGCAGTGATCCCAGCGGGAGGGCCCAAGAGCAGTACTTC. Its protein product is CASSDPSGRAQEQYF.

The chain is built from TRBV19 and TRBJ2-5, with 8 bases matching TRBD1. In germline, CDR1 is LNHDA, CDR2 SQIVND (reference sequence). The V segment lost 6 bases and the J segment 2 bases; nucleotides outside the gene matches: 5. The CDR3 extends over 14 amino acids. The CDR3 region has the DNA TGTGCCAGTAGGGACAGACAGGGGCAAGAGACCCAGTACTTC. This codes for CASRDRQGQETQYF.

This chain links TRBV9 with TRBJ1-4; D is uncertain. Germline V CDR1 and CDR2: SGDLS, YYNGEE. Trimming shortened V by 6 bases and J by 4 bases, and 13 bases separated the two germline ends. This CDR3 region has 14 residues. CDR3 nucleotide sequence: TGTGCCAGCAACGGGCAGACGATTAATGAAAAACTGTTTTTT. It translates to CASNGQTINEKLFF.

V and J are TRBV10-3 and TRBJ1-2; D unclear. The V end was cut by 3 bases, the J end by 0 bases, with 8 bases between. Germline CDR1 ENHRY, CDR2 SYGVKD. CDR3 size: 14 residues. CDR3: CAISEGIPNYGYTF. Written as DNA, the CDR3 is TGTGCCATCAGTGAAGGGATCCCTAACTATGGCTACACCTTC.

V is TRBV7-9 and J is TRBJ2-1; 11 nucleotides match TRBD2. This CDR3 is 15 amino acids long. The germline gives CDR1 SEHNR, CDR2 FQNEAQ (reference sequence). The V and J ends lost 5 bases and 9 bases, in that order; junction bases with no gene match: 9. The DNA of the CDR3 is TGTGCCAGCAGCATGAGACTAGCGGGACCCGGTGAGCAGTTCTTC. Protein sequence: CASSMRLAGPGEQFF.

The CDR3 region is CASSGLNTGELFF. DNA of the CDR3: TGTGCCAGCAGCGGACTTAACACCGGGGAGCTGTTTTTT. The V call is TRBV9, the J call TRBJ2-2; D unresolved. Trimming left V 3 bases short and J 2 bases short, with 5 bases between. This CDR3 region has 13 residues. Germline assignment: CDR1 SGDLS and CDR2 YYNGEE.

This clone was found once. The CDR3 region has the DNA TGTGCCATCAGTACAACAGGGGACCGCGAGCAGTACTTC. Translated: CAISTTGDREQYF. J is TRBJ2-7 and V is TRBV10-3, with TRBD1 matching over 7 bases. CDR3 length equals 13 residues. Germline loops: CDR1 ENHRY, CDR2 SYGVKD. V dropped 5 bases and J dropped 6; count of bases not matched to a gene: 7.

The chain joins TRBV5-1 to TRBJ2-3, with TRBD2 as a possible D gene (6 bases). Trimming left V 3 bases short and J 3 bases short, with 11 bases between. Germline V gene data show CDR1 as SGHRS and CDR2 as YFSETQ. This CDR3 is 14 amino acids long. The CDR3 nucleotides are TGCGCCAGCAGCTACGGGAGCGCGACAGATACGCAGTATTTT. Protein sequence: CASSYGSATDTQYF. Filled out from reference TRBV5-1 and TRBJ2-3, the complete variable domain reads KAGVTQTPRYLIKTRGQQVTLSCSPISGHRSVSWYQQTPGQGLQFLFEYFSETQRNKGNFPGRFSGRQFSNSRSEMNVSTLELGDSALYLCASSYGSATDTQYFGPGTRLTVL.

The chain recombines TRBV5-1 with TRBJ2-3, with unresolved D. Germline V gene sequence: CDR1 SGHRS, CDR2 YFSETQ. V lost 5 bases and J lost 0, with 10 bases in between. This CDR3 spans 14 amino acids. The CDR3 bases are TGCGCCAGCAGATATAGCCTTAGCACAGATACGCAGTATTTT. Translated, it gives CASRYSLSTDTQYF.

The rearrangement links TRBV28 to TRBJ1-2, with a tentative D call TRBD1 (5 bases). The CDR3 extends over 14 amino acids. Germline CDR1 is MDHEN and CDR2 is SYDVKM. V was pared by 4 bases and J by 0 bases, with 9 bases between. This CDR3 reads CASSWTQTNYGYTF. As DNA, the CDR3 is TGTGCCAGCAGTTGGACACAAACTAACTATGGCTACACCTTC.

This clone came up once. The chain links TRBV9 to TRBJ2-3, with a weak D call TRBD1 (6 bases). Germline CDR1 is SGDLS and CDR2 is YYNGEE. V lost 3 bases to trimming and J lost 3 bases, with 17 bases between them. The CDR3 extends over 16 amino acids. The CDR3 bases are TGTGCCAGCAGCGCGACAACTAACAGGGAAACAGATACGCAGTATTTT. This translates into CASSATTNRETDTQYF.

The chain combines TRBV18 with TRBJ2-3; unclear D gene. Trimming pared 4 bases from V and 0 bases from J, leaving 8 bases between. The germline V gene has CDR1 KGHSH and CDR2 LQKENI. This CDR3 has 14 amino acids. CDR3 nucleotides: TGTGCCAGCTCACGATCAACTAGCACAGATACGCAGTATTTT. Protein sequence: CASSRSTSTDTQYF.